One sample yielded the 15 T cell receptor beta chains listed below, sequenced in a study of cytomegalovirus exposure and HLA in healthy donors (dated by TCRdb to about 2017). The library was obtained by the immunoSEQ multiplex PCR assay. The multiplex PCR relied on a mix of 60 forward primers for TCR Vbeta segments and 13 reverse primers for TCR Jbeta segments. TCRdb provides this immuneACCESS table in a form limited to in-frame rearrangements. Some clones are lacking; in checked studies, under half of them reflect an unresolved V gene, and why the rest are absent is not known. In all, the sample holds approximately 200,000 clones, and about 80% of those were seen once. The ten most abundant clones make up 2.1% of the sample. Specimen: PBMCs. All receptors come from a woman aged 18-35 years in good health and CMV-seropositive.

This sequence joins TRBV10-2 and TRBJ1-4; 10 nucleotides align to TRBD1. V was clipped by 10 bases and J by 8 bases; unmatched bases: 10. Looked up from germline, CDR1 is WSHSY and CDR2 is SAAADI. The CDR3 has 14 amino acids. The CDR3 DNA reads as TGCGCCATCTGGAGGGGGACAGGGGACGAAAAACTGTTTTTT. This sequence encodes CAIWRGTGDEKLFF.

This clone was recorded a few times. J is TRBJ2-5 and V is TRBV28; D gene ambiguous. V lost 2 bases and J lost 5, with 12 bases in between. The CDR3 contains 14 residues. CDR1 and CDR2 (germline): MDHEN, SYDVKM. The chain's CDR3 is CASSLPLVWETQYF. CDR3 sequence (DNA): TGTGCCAGCAGTTTACCGCTAGTATGGGAGACCCAGTACTTC.

This clone was seen once. CDR3 DNA sequence: TGTGCCAGTAGCCTAACTACGGACAGCAAGGGTTCACCCCTCCACTTT. It specifies CASSLTTDSKGSPLHF. This chain connects TRBV19 to TRBJ1-6; maybe TRBD1 (6 bases). Germline lookup yields CDR1 LNHDA and CDR2 SQIVND (reference sequence). The V end was cut by 6 bases, the J end by 9 bases, with 21 bases between. The CDR3 extends over 16 amino acids.

The rearrangement joins TRBV4-2 to TRBJ2-3; 8 nucleotides match TRBD2. Germline V gives CDR1 LGHNA, CDR2 YNFKEQ. J gave up 4 bases and V 4 bases, and 10 bases lay outside the gene matches. The CDR3 runs to 16 residues. CDR3 in amino acids: CASSPSGPSRSDTQYF. The CDR3 DNA sequence: TGTGCCAGCAGCCCTAGCGGGCCTTCACGGTCAGATACGCAGTATTTT.

This clone occurred a few times. This chain uses TRBV11-2 with TRBJ1-4; D is possibly TRBD1 (5 bases). Trimming removed 3 bases from V and 11 bases from J, with 7 bases in between. Per germline, CDR1 SGHAT and CDR2 FQNNGV. This CDR3 contains 11 residues. This chain's CDR3 is CASSFGGKLFF. DNA of the CDR3: TGTGCCAGCAGCTTTGGGGGGAAACTGTTTTTT.

The J gene is TRBJ2-2, the V gene TRBV9; possibly TRBD2 for D (5 bases). Trimming removed 1 base from V and 4 bases from J, with 11 bases in between. The CDR3 contains 15 residues. CDR1 and CDR2 from the germline V gene are SGDLS and YYNGEE. Written as DNA, the CDR3 is TGTGCCAGCAGCGTAAAAGGACTCCTCACCGGGGAGCTGTTTTTT. Encoded protein: CASSVKGLLTGELFF.

The chain links TRBV9 to TRBJ2-3, with 10 bases that match TRBD2. The ends lost 4 bases at V and 2 bases at J; junction bases unmatched: 4. Per the germline V gene, CDR1 is SGDLS and CDR2 is YYNGEE. The CDR3 spans 15 residues. This CDR3 reads CASSSSGGDTDTQYF. The CDR3 DNA sequence: TGTGCCAGCAGCTCCAGCGGGGGGGACACAGATACGCAGTATTTT.

The V and J genes are TRBV7-8 and TRBJ2-5; the match to TRBD2 covers 8 bases. This CDR3 spans 15 amino acids. V lost 2 bases, J lost 5 bases, and 7 bases stayed unmatched. Germline V lookup: CDR1 SGHVS, CDR2 FQNEAQ. The CDR3 nucleotides read TGTGCCAGCAGCTTATGGAGCGGGGGCGCGGAGACCCAGTACTTC. It is translated as CASSLWSGGAETQYF.

The V gene is TRBV4-1, the J gene TRBJ2-1; 14 nucleotides agree with TRBD2. In germline, CDR1 is MGHRA, CDR2 YSYEKL. The CDR3 runs to 15 residues. The ends lost 4 bases at V and 15 bases at J; junction bases unmatched: 11. The CDR3 sequence: CASSRAGLAGAGRFF. As DNA, the CDR3 is TGCGCCAGCAGCCGGGCGGGACTAGCGGGGGCCGGTCGGTTCTTC.

V and J are TRBV5-1 and TRBJ1-5; 8 bases align to TRBD1. V gave up 3 bases and J gave up 7 bases; unmatched junction bases: 9. The CDR3 is 15 amino acids. Germline loops: CDR1 SGHRS, CDR2 YFSETQ. The CDR3 DNA sequence: TGCGCCAGCAGCTCCCTCGGTGGACAGGGACAGCCCCAGCATTTT. This encodes CASSSLGGQGQPQHF.

The V gene is TRBV6-4, the J gene TRBJ2-5, with TRBD2 identical over 8 bases. CDR1 is MRHNA, CDR2 SNTAGT, per germline. J gave up 5 bases and V 2 bases, and 19 bases lay outside the gene matches. There are 19 residues in the CDR3. The CDR3 nucleotides are TGTGCCAGCAGTGACCCGGAAAATACACTACTAGCGGAGGGTGAGACCCAGTACTTC. Encoded protein: CASSDPENTLLAEGETQYF.

The CDR3 coding sequence is TGTGCCAGCAGCCAAGACAGGGGGGATTATGGCTACACCTTC. This encodes CASSQDRGDYGYTF. This chain joins TRBV14 and TRBJ1-2; 7 bases are a match to TRBD1. The CDR3 runs to 14 residues. Germline lookup yields CDR1 SGHDN and CDR2 FVKESK. The V gene end was trimmed by 0 bases and the J gene end by 5 bases; junction bases not matched to a gene: 3.

The chain carries TRBV6-5 and TRBJ1-2; 7 positions agree with TRBD1. V was pared by 5 bases and J by 2 bases, with 2 bases of the junction left unmatched. The CDR3 has 13 residues. The germline gives CDR1 MNHEY, CDR2 SVGAGI. In DNA form, the CDR3 reads TGTGCCAGCAGTAAGACAGGGAACTATGGCTACACCTTC. It is translated as CASSKTGNYGYTF.

Note on this clone: At one end the junction does not follow the germline gene, possibly because of a read error. This chain joins TRBV28 and TRBJ2-5; 11 nucleotides align to TRBD2. The CDR3 has 14 residues. CDR1 is MDHEN and CDR2 is SYDVKM in the germline V gene. CDR3 sequence: CASTLAGGLETQYF. CDR3 nucleotide sequence: TGTGCCAGCACTTTAGCGGGGGGGCTTGAGACCCAGTACTTC.

The chain uses TRBV7-7 and TRBJ2-5; 10 bases map to TRBD2. The germline CDR1 and CDR2 sequences are SSHAT and FNYEAQ (reference sequence). V was pared by 2 bases and J by 0 bases, with 6 bases of the junction left unmatched. This CDR3 spans 17 amino acids. CDR3 in DNA: TGTGCCAGCAGCTTATATCTGGGACTAGCGAACCAAGAGACCCAGTACTTC. The encoded protein is CASSLYLGLANQETQYF.